This T cell receptor beta chain was documented in a study of shared clonotypes between healthy human individuals. Across the whole study: Ranging from 18 to 49 in age, donors were two women and a few men. Each donor's CD8 memory used one plate, CD8 naive two, each CD4 subset three.

Germline loops: CDR1 SGHRS, CDR2 YFSETQ. Trimming cost V 7 bases and J 2 bases, with 18 bases left between them. The CDR3 length is 15 residues. Study-level findings and limits: Sharing across four donors was highest in naive CD4 (roughly 5%) and lowest in memory CD8 (around 0.4%).

CD4+ cells were split into CD45RA+ naive and CD45RA-negative memory subsets. Points on this clone: The antigen remains unidentified.

TCRdb's table, derived via immunoSEQ multiplex PCR, lists solely in-frame clones and lacks some. The table shows over 2 million clones, with 85% to 95% occurring only once. The chain joins TRBV5-1 to TRBJ2-5, with D perhaps TRBD1 or TRBD2 (5 bases each). The material sequenced was naive CD4+ T cells from PBMCs. Subset of the sample: CD45RA+ positively selected. This receptor was identified in a man aged 18 to 35 in good health. Some clones in this sample may be carry-over from other donors' samples. The CDR3 region has the DNA TGCGCCAGCCGGGACGCCTGGTGGCTACAAGAGACCCAGTACTTC. Its protein is CASRDAWWLQETQYF.